The T cell receptor beta chain under discussion was sequenced for a study of response to subunit inactivated influenza vaccine. Whole-study results and caveats: Each seasonal flu vaccination may recruit only limited new T cells, authors suggested.

TCRdb used MiXCR to reprocess the RT-PCR reads, holding one entry per CDR3 protein. The repertoire holds more than 500,000 distinct CDR3 sequences, with roughly 12% as singletons. CDR3 length: 15 amino acids. V lost 2 bases and J lost 4; bases outside the gene matches: 4. Germline values: CDR1 SEHNR, CDR2 FQNEAQ (reference sequence). This clonotype occurred a few times. Its target is unknown. The data were also submitted as part of a second study, on T cells expressing NK-cell markers. According to that study: Beta-chain TCR cDNA was generated via 5'RACE template switching with UMIs. Repertoires of TCR beta were obtained from T cells sorted as CD3+CD56+NKG2C+, CD3+CD56+NKG2C- and CD3+CD56-NKG2C+.

Here the sequenced sample was PBMCs from blood, taken on the day of vaccination. V is TRBV7-9 and J is TRBJ2-3, with 9 bases matching TRBD2. This TCR came from a man aged 50-60 years who received an inactivated influenza vaccine. The CDR3 DNA reads as TGTGCCAGCAGCTTACTAGCGGGAACCGCAGATACGCAGTATTTT. It encodes CASSLLAGTADTQYF.